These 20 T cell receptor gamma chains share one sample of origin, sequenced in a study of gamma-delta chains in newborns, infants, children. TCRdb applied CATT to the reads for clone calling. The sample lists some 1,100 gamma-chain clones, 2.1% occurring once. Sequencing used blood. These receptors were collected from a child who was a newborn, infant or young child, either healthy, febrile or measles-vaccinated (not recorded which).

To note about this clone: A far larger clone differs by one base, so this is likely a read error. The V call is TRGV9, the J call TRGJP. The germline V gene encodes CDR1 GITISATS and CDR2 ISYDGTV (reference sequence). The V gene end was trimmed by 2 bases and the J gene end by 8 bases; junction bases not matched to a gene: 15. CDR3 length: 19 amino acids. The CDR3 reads CALWEAQHGVKLGKKIKVF. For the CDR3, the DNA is TGTGCCTTGTGGGAGGCGCAGCATGGGGTAAAGTTGGGCAAAAAAATCAAGGTATTT.

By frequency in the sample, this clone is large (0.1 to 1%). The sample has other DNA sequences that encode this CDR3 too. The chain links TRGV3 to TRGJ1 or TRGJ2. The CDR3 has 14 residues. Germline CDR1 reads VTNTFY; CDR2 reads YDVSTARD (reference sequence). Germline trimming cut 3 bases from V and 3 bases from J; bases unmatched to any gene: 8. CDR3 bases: TGTGCCACCTGGGACGCCGACCCTTATTATAAGAAACTCTTT. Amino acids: CATWDADPYYKKLF.

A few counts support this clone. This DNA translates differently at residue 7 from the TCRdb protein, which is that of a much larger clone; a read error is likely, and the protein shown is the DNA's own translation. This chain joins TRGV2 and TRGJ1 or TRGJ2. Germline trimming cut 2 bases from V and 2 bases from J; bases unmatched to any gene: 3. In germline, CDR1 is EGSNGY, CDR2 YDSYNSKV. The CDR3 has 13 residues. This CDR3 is CATWDAYYYKKLF. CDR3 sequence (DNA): TGTGCCACCTGGGACGCGTATTATTATAAGAAACTCTTT.

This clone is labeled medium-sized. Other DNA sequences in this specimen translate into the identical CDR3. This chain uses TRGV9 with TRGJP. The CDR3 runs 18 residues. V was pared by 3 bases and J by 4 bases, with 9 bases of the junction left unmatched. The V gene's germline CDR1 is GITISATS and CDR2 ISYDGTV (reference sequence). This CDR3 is CALWEPPAQELGKKIKVF. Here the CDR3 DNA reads TGTGCCTTGTGGGAGCCACCAGCCCAAGAGTTGGGCAAAAAAATCAAGGTATTT.

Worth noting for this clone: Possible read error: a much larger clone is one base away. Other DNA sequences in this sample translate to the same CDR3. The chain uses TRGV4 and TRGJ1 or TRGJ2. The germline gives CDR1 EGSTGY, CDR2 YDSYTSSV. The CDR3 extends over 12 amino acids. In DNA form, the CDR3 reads TGCGCCACCTGGGATGGTCTGTATAAGAAACTCTTT. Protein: CATWDGLYKKLF.

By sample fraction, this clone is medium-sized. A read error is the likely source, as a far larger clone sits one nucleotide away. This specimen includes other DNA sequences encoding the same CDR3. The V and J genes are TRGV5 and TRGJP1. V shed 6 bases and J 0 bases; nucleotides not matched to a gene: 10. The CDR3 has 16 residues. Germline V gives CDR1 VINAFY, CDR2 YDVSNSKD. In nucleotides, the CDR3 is TGTGCCACCTGGAGCTTTGGCTATACCACTGGTTGGTTCAAGATATTT. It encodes CATWSFGYTTGWFKIF.

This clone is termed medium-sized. The CDR3 DNA reads as TGTGCCTTGTGGGAGGGAAGGGAAGAGTTGGGCAAAAAAATCAAGGTATTT. Amino acid sequence: CALWEGREELGKKIKVF. The V gene is TRGV9, the J gene TRGJP. Trimming removed 2 bases from V and 5 bases from J; junction bases left unmatched: 6. This CDR3 spans 17 amino acids. Germline CDR1 GITISATS, CDR2 ISYDGTV (reference sequence).

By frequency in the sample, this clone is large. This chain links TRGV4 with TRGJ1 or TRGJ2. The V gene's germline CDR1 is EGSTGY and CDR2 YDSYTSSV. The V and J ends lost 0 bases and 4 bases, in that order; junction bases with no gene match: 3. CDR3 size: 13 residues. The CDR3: CATWDGQYYKKLF. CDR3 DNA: TGTGCCACCTGGGATGGGCAGTATTATAAGAAACTCTTT.

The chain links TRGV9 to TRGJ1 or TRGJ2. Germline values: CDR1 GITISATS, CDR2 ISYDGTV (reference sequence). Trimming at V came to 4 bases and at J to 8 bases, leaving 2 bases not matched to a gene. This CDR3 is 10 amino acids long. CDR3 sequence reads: CALWDNKKLF. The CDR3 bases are TGTGCCTTGTGGGATAATAAGAAACTCTTT.

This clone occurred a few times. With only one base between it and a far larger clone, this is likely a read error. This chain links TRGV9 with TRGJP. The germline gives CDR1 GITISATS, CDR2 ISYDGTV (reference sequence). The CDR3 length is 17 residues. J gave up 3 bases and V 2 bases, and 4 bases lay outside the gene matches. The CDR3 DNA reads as TGTGCCTTGTGGGAGGAAAAGCAAGAGTTGGGCAAAAAAATCAAGGTATTT. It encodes CALWEEKQELGKKIKVF.

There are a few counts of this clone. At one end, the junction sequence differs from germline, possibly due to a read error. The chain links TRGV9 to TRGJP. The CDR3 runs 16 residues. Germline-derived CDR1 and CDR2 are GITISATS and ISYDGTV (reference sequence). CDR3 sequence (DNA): TGTGCCTTGTGGGAGGAGGGGGAGTTGGGCAAAAAAATCGAGGTATTT. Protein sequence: CALWEEGELGKKIEVF.

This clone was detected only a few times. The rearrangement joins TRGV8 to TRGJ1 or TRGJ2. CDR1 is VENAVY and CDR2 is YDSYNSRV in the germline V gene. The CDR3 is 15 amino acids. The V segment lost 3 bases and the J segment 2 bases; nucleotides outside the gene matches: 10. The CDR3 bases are TGTGCCACCTGGGATTATCCGCGGTATTATTATAAGAAACTCTTT. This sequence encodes CATWDYPRYYYKKLF.

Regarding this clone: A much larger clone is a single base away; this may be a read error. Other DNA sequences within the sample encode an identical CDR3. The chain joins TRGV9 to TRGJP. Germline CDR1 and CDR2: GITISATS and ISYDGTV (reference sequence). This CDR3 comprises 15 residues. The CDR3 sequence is CALWGVELGKKIKVF. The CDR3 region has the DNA TGTGCCCTGTGGGGAGTGGAATTGGGCAAAAAAATCAAGGTATTT.

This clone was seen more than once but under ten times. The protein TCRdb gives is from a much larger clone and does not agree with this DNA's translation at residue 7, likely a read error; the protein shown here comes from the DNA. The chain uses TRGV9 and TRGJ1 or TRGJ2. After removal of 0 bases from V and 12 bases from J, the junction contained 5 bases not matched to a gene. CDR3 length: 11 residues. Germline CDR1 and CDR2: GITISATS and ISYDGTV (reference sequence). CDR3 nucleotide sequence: TGTGCCTTGTGGGAGGTGATGAGGAAACTCTTT. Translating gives CALWEVMRKLF.

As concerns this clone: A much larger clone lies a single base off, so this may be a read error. The CDR3 region is CALWEMKRELGKKIKVF. CDR3 nucleotides: TGTGCCTTGTGGGAGATGAAGCGAGAGTTGGGCAAAAAAATCAAGGTATTT. The chain uses TRGV9 and TRGJP. The ends lost 3 bases at V and 6 bases at J; junction bases unmatched: 8. The CDR3 runs 17 residues. Germline values: CDR1 GITISATS, CDR2 ISYDGTV (reference sequence).

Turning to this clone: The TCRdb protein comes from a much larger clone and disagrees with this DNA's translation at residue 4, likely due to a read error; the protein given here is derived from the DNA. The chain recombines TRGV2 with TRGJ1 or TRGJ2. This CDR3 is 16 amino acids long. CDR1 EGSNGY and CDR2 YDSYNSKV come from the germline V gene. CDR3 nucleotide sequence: TGTGCCACCTGTGACGGTCCCCGGTCTCGCTATTATAAGAAACTCTTT. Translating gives CATCDGPRSRYYKKLF.

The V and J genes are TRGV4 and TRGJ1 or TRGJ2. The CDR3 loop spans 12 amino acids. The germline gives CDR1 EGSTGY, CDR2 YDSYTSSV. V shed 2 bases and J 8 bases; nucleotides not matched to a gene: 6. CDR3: CATWDESHKKLF. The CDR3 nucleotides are TGTGCCACCTGGGATGAATCCCATAAGAAACTCTTT.

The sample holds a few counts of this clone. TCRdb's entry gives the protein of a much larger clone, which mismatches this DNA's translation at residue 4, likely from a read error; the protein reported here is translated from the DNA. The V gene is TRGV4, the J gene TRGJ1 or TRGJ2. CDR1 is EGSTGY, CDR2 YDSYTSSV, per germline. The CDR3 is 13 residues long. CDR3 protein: CATCDGPYYKKLF. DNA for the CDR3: TGTGCCACCTGTGATGGGCCGTATTATAAGAAACTCTTT.

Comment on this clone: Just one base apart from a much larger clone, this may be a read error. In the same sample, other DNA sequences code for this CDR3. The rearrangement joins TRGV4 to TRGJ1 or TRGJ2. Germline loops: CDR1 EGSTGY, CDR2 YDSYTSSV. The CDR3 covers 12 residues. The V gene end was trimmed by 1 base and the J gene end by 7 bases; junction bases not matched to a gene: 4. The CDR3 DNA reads TGTGCCACCTGGGATGGCCTGTATAAGAAACTCTTT. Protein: CATWDGLYKKLF.

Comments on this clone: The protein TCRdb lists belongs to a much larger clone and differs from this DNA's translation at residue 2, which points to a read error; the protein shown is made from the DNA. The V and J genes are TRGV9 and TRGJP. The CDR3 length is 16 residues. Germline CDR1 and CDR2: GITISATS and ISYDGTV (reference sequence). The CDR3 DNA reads TGTACCTTGTGGGAAGACCAAGAGTTGGGCAAAAAAATCAAGGTATTT. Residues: CTLWEDQELGKKIKVF.